The 5 T cell receptor beta chains below come from one sample, sequenced in a study of blood T cell repertoires in COVID-19. TCRdb's copy holds only in-frame clones and misses some; the assay was immunoSEQ multiplex PCR. Found here are roughly 200,000 clones, 85% to 90% of them singletons; the top ten hold 0.88%. What was sequenced was peripheral blood. The receptors originated from a woman aged 18 to 35 who had recovered from COVID-19.

This clone was found a few times. V and J are TRBV7-9 and TRBJ1-5, with 7 bases lining up with TRBD1. The CDR3 contains 16 residues. V lost 2 bases to trimming and J lost 6 bases; unmatched junction nucleotides: 10. Germline V gives CDR1 SEHNR, CDR2 FQNEAQ (reference sequence). In DNA form, the CDR3 reads TGTGCCAGCAGCTTAAGACGACAGGGCCGAAGTCAGCCCCAGCATTTT. Translated: CASSLRRQGRSQPQHF.

The chain recombines TRBV4-3 with TRBJ1-2; D gene uncertain. This CDR3 is 15 amino acids long. Trimming pared 1 base from V and 0 bases from J, leaving 9 bases between. Germline V CDR1 and CDR2: LGHNA, YSLEER. As DNA, the CDR3 is TGCGCCAGCAGCCAAGTTTCGCGCCCTAACTATGGCTACACCTTC. This translates into CASSQVSRPNYGYTF.

The J gene is TRBJ1-5, the V gene TRBV7-2; no clear D gene. The length of the CDR3 is 13 residues. The germline CDR1 and CDR2 sequences are SGHTA and FQGNSA. The V end lost 3 bases, the J end lost 9 bases, and 12 bases lay between the germline ends. This CDR3 is CASSLNPYAPQHF. The CDR3 DNA follows: TGTGCCAGCAGCTTGAACCCCTACGCGCCCCAGCATTTT.

The chain has TRBV27 and TRBJ2-2, with 10 bases that match TRBD1. The length of the CDR3 is 14 residues. The V and J ends lost 6 bases and 7 bases, in that order; junction bases with no gene match: 5. CDR1 MNHEY and CDR2 SMNVEV come from the germline V gene (reference sequence). DNA for the CDR3: TGTGCCAGCAGAAGACAGGGGGCGGGCGGGGAGCTGTTTTTT. Protein product: CASRRQGAGGELFF.

V gene TRBV4-2 combines with J gene TRBJ2-3; D might be TRBD2 (6 bases). CDR1 LGHNA and CDR2 YNFKEQ come from the germline V gene. V lost 4 bases and J 3 bases, leaving 17 bases between the germline ends. CDR3 length equals 16 residues. CDR3 bases: TGTGCCAGCAGCCTCTTCTCGGGACTGGCGACAGATACGCAGTATTTT. Translation: CASSLFSGLATDTQYF.